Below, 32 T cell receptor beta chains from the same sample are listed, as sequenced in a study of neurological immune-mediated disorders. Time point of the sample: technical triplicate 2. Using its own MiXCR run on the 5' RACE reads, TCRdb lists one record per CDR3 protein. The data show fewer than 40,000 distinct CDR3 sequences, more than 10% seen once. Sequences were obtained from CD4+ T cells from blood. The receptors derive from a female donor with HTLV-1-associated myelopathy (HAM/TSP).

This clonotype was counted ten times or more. CDR3 sequence (DNA): TGTGCCAGCAGCTCCCAGCCATCACGTGCAGATACGCAGTATTTT. Translation: CASSSQPSRADTQYF. The V gene is TRBV7-3, the J gene TRBJ2-3; D not resolved. CDR1 is SGHTA, CDR2 FQGTGA, per germline. V was cut by 4 bases and J by 4 bases, with 15 bases left in between. CDR3 length equals 15 residues.

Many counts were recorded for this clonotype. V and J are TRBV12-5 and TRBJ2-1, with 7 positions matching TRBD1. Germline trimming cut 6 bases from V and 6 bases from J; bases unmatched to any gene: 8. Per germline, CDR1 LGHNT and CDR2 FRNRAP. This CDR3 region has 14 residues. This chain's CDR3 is CASGPDRDVNEQFF. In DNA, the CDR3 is TGTGCTAGTGGACCCGACAGGGACGTCAATGAGCAGTTCTTC. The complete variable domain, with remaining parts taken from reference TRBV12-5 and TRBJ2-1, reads DARVTQTPRHKVTEMGQEVTMRCQPILGHNTVFWYRQTMMQGLELLAYFRNRAPLDDSGMPKDRFSAEMPDATLATLKIQPSEPRDSAVYFCASGPDRDVNEQFFGPGTRLTVL.

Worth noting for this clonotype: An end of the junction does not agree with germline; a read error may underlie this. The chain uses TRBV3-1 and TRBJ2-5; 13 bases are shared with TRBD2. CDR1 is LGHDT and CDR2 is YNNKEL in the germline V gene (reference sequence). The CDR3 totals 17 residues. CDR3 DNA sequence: TGTGCCAGCAGCCAAGATATAACTAGCGGGAGGGAAGAGACACAGTACTTC. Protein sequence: CASSQDITSGREETQYF.

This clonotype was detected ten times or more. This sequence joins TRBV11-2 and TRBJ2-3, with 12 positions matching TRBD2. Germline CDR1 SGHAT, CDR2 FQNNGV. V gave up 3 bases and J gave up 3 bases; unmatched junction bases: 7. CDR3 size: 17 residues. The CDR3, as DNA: TGTGCCAGCAGCTTTCTGACTAGCGGGAGTGCTACAGATACGCAGTATTTT. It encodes CASSFLTSGSATDTQYF.

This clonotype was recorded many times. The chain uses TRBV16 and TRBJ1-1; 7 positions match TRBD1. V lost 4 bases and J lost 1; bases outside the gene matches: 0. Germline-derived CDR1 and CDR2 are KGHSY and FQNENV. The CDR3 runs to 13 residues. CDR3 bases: TGTGCCAGCAGCCGGGACAGGAACACTGAAGCTTTCTTT. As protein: CASSRDRNTEAFF.

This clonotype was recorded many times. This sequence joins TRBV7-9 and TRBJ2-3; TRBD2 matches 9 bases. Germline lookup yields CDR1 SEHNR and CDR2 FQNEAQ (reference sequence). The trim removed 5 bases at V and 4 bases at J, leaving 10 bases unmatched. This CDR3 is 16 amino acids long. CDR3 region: CASSPRGGAGADTQYF. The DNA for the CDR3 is TGTGCCAGCAGCCCTCGCGGGGGGGCCGGTGCAGATACGCAGTATTTT.

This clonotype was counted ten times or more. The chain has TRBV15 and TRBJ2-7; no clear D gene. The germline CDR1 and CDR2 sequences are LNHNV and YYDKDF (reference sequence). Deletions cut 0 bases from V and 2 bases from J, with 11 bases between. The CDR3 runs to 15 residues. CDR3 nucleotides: TGTGCCACCAGCAGAGATTTAAAGGCAGCCTACGAGCAGTACTTC. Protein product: CATSRDLKAAYEQYF. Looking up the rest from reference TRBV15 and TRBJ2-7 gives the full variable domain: DAMVIQNPRYQVTQFGKPVTLSCSQTLNHNVMYWYQQKSSQAPKLLFHYYDKDFNNEADTPDNFQSRRPNTSFCFLDIRSPGLGDTAMYLCATSRDLKAAYEQYFGPGTRLTVT.

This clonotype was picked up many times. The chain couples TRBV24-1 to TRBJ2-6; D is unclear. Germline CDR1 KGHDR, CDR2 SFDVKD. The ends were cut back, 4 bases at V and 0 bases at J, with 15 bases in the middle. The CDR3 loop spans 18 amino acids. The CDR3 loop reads CATSDPVGSGSGANVLTF. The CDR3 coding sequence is TGTGCCACCAGTGACCCCGTAGGATCTGGCTCTGGGGCCAACGTCCTGACTTTC.

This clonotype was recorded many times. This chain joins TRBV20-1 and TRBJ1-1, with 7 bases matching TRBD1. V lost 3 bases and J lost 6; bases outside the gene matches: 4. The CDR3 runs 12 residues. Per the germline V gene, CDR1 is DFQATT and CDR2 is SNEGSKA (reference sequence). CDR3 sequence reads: CSARNRGAEAFF. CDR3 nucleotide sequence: TGCAGTGCTAGGAACAGGGGTGCTGAAGCTTTCTTT.

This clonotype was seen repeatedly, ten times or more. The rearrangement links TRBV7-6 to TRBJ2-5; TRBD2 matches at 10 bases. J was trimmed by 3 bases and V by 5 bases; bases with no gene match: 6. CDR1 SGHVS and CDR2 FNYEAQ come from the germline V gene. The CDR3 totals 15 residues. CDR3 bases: TGTGCCAGCAGCGAGGGACTAGCGCCGGAAGAGACCCAGTACTTC. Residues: CASSEGLAPEETQYF.

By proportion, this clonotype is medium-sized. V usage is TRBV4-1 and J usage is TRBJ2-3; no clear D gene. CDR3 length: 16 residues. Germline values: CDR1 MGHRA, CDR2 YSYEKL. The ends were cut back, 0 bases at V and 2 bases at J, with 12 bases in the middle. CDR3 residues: CASSQDRGLNTDTQYF. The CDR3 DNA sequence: TGCGCCAGCAGCCAAGATAGAGGCCTAAACACAGATACGCAGTATTTT.

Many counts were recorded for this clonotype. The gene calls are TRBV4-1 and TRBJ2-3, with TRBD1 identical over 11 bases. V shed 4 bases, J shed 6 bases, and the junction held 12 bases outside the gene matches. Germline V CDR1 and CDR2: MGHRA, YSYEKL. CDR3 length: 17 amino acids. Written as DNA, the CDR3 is TGCGCCAGCAGCCCTCAACCGGGACAGGGGGTGTTGGATACGCAGTATTTT. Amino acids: CASSPQPGQGVLDTQYF.

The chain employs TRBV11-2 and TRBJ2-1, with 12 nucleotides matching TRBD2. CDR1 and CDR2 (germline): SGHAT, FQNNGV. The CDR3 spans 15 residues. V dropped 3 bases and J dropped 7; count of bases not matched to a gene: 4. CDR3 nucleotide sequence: TGTGCCAGCAGCTTTTTAACTAGCGGGAGGAATGAGCAGTTCTTC. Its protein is CASSFLTSGRNEQFF.

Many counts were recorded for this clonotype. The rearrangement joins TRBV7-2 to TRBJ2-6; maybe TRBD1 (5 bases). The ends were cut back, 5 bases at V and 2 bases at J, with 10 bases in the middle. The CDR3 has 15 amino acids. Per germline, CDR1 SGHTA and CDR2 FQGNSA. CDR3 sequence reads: CASSAQGAGANVLTF. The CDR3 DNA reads TGTGCCAGCAGCGCCCAGGGTGCTGGGGCCAACGTCCTGACTTTC.

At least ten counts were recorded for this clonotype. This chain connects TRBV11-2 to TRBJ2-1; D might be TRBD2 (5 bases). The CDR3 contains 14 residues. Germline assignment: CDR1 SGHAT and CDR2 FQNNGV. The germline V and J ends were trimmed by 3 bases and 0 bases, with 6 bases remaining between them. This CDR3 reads CASSFGSSYNEQFF. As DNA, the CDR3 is TGTGCCAGCAGCTTTGGGAGCTCCTACAATGAGCAGTTCTTC.

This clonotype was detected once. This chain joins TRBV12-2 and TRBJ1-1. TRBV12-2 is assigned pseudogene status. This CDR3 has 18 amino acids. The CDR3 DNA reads TGTGCAAGTCTCTTAGCGCGAGGCAGACCAATAATGAACACTGAAGCTTTCTTT. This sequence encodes CASLLARGRPIMNTEAFF.

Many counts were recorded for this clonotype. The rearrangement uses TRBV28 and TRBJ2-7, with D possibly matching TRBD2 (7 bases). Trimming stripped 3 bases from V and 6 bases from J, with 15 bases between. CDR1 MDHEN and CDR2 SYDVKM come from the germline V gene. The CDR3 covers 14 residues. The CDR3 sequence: CASSFNVRGAEQYF. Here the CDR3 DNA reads TGTGCCAGCAGTTTTAATGTTCGGGGGGCCGAGCAGTACTTC.

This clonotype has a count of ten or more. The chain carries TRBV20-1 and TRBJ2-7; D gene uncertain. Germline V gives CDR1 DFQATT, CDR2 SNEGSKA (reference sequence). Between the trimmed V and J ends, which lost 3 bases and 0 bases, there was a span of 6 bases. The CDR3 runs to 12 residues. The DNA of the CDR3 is TGCAGTGCTAGCGGTCTCTCCTACGAGCAGTACTTC. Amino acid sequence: CSASGLSYEQYF.

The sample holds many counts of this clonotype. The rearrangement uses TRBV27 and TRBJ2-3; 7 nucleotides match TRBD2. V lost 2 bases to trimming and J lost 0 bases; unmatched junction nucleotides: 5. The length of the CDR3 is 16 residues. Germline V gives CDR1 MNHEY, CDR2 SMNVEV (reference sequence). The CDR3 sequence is CASSLLGSGSTDTQYF. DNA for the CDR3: TGTGCCAGCAGTTTACTTGGTAGCGGGAGCACAGATACGCAGTATTTT.

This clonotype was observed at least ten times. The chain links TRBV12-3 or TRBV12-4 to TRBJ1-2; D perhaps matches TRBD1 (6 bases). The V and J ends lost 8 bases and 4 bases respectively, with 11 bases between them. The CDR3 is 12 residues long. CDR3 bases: TGTGCCAGCGGAAGGGGGGCCTATGGCTACACCTTC. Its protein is CASGRGAYGYTF.

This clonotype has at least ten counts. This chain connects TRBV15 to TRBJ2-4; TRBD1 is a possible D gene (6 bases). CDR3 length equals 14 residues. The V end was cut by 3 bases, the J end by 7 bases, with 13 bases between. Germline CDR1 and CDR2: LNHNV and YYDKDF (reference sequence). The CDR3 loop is CATSSGDRGNIQYF. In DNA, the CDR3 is TGTGCCACCAGCAGTGGCGATAGGGGGAACATTCAGTACTTC.

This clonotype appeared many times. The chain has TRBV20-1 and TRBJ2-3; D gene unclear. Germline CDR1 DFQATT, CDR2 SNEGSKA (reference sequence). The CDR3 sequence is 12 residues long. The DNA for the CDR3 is TGCAGCTTTGGAGTTAGCACAGATACGCAGTATTTT. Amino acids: CSFGVSTDTQYF.

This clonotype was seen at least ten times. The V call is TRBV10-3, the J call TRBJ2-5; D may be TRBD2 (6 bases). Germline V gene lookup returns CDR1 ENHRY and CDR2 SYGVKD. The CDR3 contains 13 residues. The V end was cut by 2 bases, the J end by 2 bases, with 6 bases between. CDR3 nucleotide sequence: TGTGCCATCAGTGAGCGGGGGCAAGAGACCCAGTACTTC. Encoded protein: CAISERGQETQYF.

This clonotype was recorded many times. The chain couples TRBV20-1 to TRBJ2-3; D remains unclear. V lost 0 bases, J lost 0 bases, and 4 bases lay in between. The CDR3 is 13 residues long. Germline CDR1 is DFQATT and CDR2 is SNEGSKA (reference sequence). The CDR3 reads CSARDPSTDTQYF. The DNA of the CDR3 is TGCAGTGCTAGAGATCCAAGCACAGATACGCAGTATTTT.

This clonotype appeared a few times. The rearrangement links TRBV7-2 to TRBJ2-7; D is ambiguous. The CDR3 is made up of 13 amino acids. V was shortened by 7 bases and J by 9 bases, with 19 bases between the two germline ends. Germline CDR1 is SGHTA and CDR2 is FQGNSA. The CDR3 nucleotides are TGTGCCAGCACCCTACCCAGTTTTAATCGGCAGTACTTC. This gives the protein CASTLPSFNRQYF.

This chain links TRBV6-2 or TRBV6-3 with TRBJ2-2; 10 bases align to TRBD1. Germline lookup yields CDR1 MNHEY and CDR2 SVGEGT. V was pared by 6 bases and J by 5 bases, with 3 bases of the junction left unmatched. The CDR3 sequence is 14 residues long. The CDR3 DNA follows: TGTGCCAGCAGCCGGACAGGGGGAACCGGGGAGCTGTTTTTT. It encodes CASSRTGGTGELFF.

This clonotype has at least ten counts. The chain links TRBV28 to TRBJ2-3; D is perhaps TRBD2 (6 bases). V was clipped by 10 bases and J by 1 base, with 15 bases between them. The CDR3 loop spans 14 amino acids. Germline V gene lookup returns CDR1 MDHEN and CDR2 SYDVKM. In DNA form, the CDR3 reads TGTGCCACCTCCCCCGGGGGTCGCACAGATACGCAGTATTTT. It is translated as CATSPGGRTDTQYF.

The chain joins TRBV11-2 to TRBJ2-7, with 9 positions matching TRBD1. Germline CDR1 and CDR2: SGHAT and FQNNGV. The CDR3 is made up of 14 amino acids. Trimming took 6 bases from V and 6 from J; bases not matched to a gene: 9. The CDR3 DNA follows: TGTGCCAGCAGTTACCGGGACAGGGCATCCGAGCAGTACTTC. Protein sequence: CASSYRDRASEQYF.

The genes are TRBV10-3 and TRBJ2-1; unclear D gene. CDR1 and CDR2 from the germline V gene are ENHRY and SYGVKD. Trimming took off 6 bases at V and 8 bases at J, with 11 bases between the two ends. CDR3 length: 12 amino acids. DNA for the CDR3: TGTGCCATCAGAGATGCCGTCGATGAGCAGTTCTTC. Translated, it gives CAIRDAVDEQFF.

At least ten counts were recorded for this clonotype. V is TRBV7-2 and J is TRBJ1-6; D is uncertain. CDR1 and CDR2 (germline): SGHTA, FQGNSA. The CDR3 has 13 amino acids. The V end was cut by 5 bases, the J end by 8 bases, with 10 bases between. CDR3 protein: CASSATRDSPLHF. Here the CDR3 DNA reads TGTGCCAGCAGCGCTACAAGGGATTCACCCCTCCACTTT.

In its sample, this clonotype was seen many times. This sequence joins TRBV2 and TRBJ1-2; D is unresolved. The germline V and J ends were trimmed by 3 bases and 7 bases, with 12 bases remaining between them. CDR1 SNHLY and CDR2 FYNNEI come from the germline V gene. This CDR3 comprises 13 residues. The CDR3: CASSEGEPSGYTF. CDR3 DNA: TGTGCCAGCAGTGAGGGCGAGCCCTCTGGCTACACCTTC.

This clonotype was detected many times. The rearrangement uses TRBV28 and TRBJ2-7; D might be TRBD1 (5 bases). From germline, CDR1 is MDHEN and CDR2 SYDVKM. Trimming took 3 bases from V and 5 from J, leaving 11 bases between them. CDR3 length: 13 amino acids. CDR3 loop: CASSFVGPNEQYF. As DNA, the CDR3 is TGTGCCAGCAGTTTCGTGGGGCCTAACGAGCAGTACTTC.